The rows below give T cell receptor beta chains drawn from one sample of a study of blood T cell repertoires in COVID-19. The data were produced by immunoSEQ multiplex PCR, yet TCRdb's version contains in-frame clones alone and is incomplete. The sample includes 150,000 to 200,000 clones, around 87% seen only once; the top ten take 6% to 7.5%. The source material was peripheral blood. Source of these receptors: a woman over 75 in a cohort sampled during active or convalescent COVID-19. Both conserved end residues are part of each CDR3. Fields, in order: D gene, clone size, V gene, CDR3 length, J gene, CDR3 DNA, CDR3 protein. The D gene is left open where the match is weak. The listing skips clone size in some rows; elsewhere it reads once, few, many or a size class.

NA	once	TRBV24-1	15	TRBJ2-2	TGTGCCACCAGTGATTCAGGGGCTAACACCGGGGAGCTGTTTTTT	CATSDSGANTGELFF
NA	NA	TRBV5-1	14	TRBJ1-4	TGCGCCAGCAGAGACAGAGCTAGGCGAGAAAAACTGTTTTTT	CASRDRARREKLFF
NA	NA	TRBV7-9	14	TRBJ1-1	TGTGCCAGCAGCCTCCAGGGTAGTATCACTGAAGCTTTCTTT	CASSLQGSITEAFF
NA	NA	TRBV24-1	18	TRBJ1-1	TGTGCCACCTATCGCCGTTCACTTCTCGGGGGAACGGGCACTGAAGCTTTCTTT	CATYRRSLLGGTGTEAFF
NA	NA	TRBV30	14	TRBJ2-1	TGTGCCTGGAGAAAACAGGGTGCCAACAATGAGCAGTTCTTC	CAWRKQGANNEQFF
NA	once	TRBV19	14	TRBJ1-1	TGTGCCAGTAGTCCCCGGGAGGCGAACACTGAAGCTTTCTTT	CASSPREANTEAFF
NA	NA	TRBV5-1	15	TRBJ2-1	TGCGCCAGCAGCTTCCGAGACTACTCCTACAATGAGCAGTTCTTC	CASSFRDYSYNEQFF
NA	few	TRBV4-2	16	TRBJ1-5	TGTGCCAGCAGCCAAGTTGTCGGGTCCGACCTTGGGCCCCAGCATTTT	CASSQVVGSDLGPQHF
TRBD2	NA	TRBV6-2/TRBV6-3	16	TRBJ2-7	TGTGCCAGCAGTTACTCGAAAGTGGCGGGGGACTACGAGCAGTACTTC	CASSYSKVAGDYEQYF
NA	NA	TRBV12-3/TRBV12-4	11	TRBJ2-3	TGTGCCAGCACCAACACAGATACGCAGTATTTT	CASTNTDTQYF
TRBD1	NA	TRBV7-9	14	TRBJ1-5	TGTGCCAGCAGCTACGGGACAGCGCATCAGCCCCAGCATTTT	CASSYGTAHQPQHF
TRBD1	NA	TRBV5-1	15	TRBJ2-7	TGCGCCAGCAGCCCCCAGACAGGGGGCTCCTACGAGCAGTACTTC	CASSPQTGGSYEQYF
NA	NA	TRBV18	13	TRBJ2-3	TGTGCCAGCTCACTTACTAGCACAGATACGCAGTATTTT	CASSLTSTDTQYF
NA	NA	TRBV5-6	14	TRBJ2-2	TGTGCCAGCAGCTTTGGCCCGGGTCACGGGGAGCTGTTTTTT	CASSFGPGHGELFF
TRBD2	NA	TRBV9	15	TRBJ2-4	TGTGCCAGCAGCCTCTCCGGGACTAGCGGAAACATTCAGTACTTC	CASSLSGTSGNIQYF
NA	NA	TRBV12-3/TRBV12-4	13	TRBJ1-1	TGTGCCAGCAGTTTCCGGGACATCCGTGAAGCTTTCTTT	CASSFRDIREAFF
TRBD1	NA	TRBV6-5	13	TRBJ1-2	TGTGCCAGCAGGAGGGGGCTGCACTATGGCTACACCTTC	CASRRGLHYGYTF
NA	NA	TRBV19	16	TRBJ1-5	TGTGCCAGTAGTATGGGATGGGGGGTGAGGAATCAGCCCCAGCATTTT	CASSMGWGVRNQPQHF
TRBD2	NA	TRBV6-4	15	TRBJ2-1	TGTGCCAGCAGTTTCGCGGCTAGCGGGCACAATGAGCAGTTCTTC	CASSFAASGHNEQFF
NA	NA	TRBV18	16	TRBJ1-5	TGTGCCAGCTCACCGGCGGGGCGCATAAGCAATCAGCCCCAGCATTTT	CASSPAGRISNQPQHF